This T cell receptor beta chain was sequenced for a study of blood T cell repertoires in COVID-19. Assay used: immunoSEQ multiplex PCR; TCRdb lists only in-frame clones, some missing. The data show about 250,000 clones, nearly 90% seen once. V dropped 4 bases and J dropped 5 bases, with 18 bases sitting between them. CDR3 size: 15 residues. The germline V gene encodes CDR1 SGHDT and CDR2 YYEEEE. The rearrangement uses TRBV5-6 and TRBJ2-5, with a possible D match to TRBD1 (6 bases). The sequencing input was peripheral blood. The clonotype originates from a woman in her forties who had recovered from COVID-19. CDR3 amino acids: CASSPLGMQGETQYF. The DNA for the CDR3 is TGTGCCAGCAGCCCGTTAGGTATGCAGGGGGAGACCCAGTACTTC.